A single sample is the source of the 2 T cell receptor beta chains below, sequenced in a study of molecular identifiers for immune sequencing clone quantification. TCRdb used MiXCR to reprocess the PCR reads, holding one entry per CDR3 protein. Of some 97,000 distinct CDR3 sequences in the sample, under 40% were seen once. The sample was naive CD8+ T cells from blood, with Jurkat cell RNA spiked in. Subset defined: FACS-sorted CD8+CD4-CCR7+CD45RA+ naive T cells. These receptors came from a human donor in good health. Some libraries in this study had Jurkat cell RNA spiked in.

V usage is TRBV7-8 and J usage is TRBJ2-5; perhaps TRBD1 as D (6 bases). V lost 5 bases and J 0 bases, leaving 16 bases between the germline ends. This CDR3 has 16 residues. Germline V gives CDR1 SGHVS, CDR2 FQNEAQ. The CDR3 coding sequence is TGTGCCAGCAGCCCCTACCTCACAGGGAACCAAGAGACCCAGTACTTC. It specifies CASSPYLTGNQETQYF. Full variable domain (remainder filled in from reference TRBV7-8 and TRBJ2-5): GAGVSQSPRYKVAKRGQDVALRCDPISGHVSLFWYQQALGQGPEFLTYFQNEAQLDKSGLPSDRFFAERPEGSVSTLKIQRTQQEDSAVYLCASSPYLTGNQETQYFGPGTRLLVL.

J is TRBJ1-1 and V is TRBV6-2 or TRBV6-3; 8 bases match TRBD1. The CDR3 contains 17 residues. Germline assignment: CDR1 MNHEY and CDR2 SVGEGT. J was trimmed by 1 base and V by 2 bases; bases with no gene match: 9. CDR3: CASSYTPGQGANTEAFF. The CDR3 DNA sequence: TGTGCCAGCAGTTACACCCCTGGGCAGGGGGCGAACACTGAAGCTTTCTTT.